Listed below are T cell receptor beta chains from one sample, sequenced in a study of Graves' ophthalmopathy and Graves' hyperthyroidism. TCRdb reprocessed the multiplex PCR reads with MiXCR, giving one entry per CDR3 protein. The table records about 740,000 distinct CDR3 sequences, roughly two fifths of them present only once. Source material: peripheral blood. These receptors all stem from an adult man with Graves' ophthalmopathy. Each CDR3 is given with its conserved first and last residue. A D gene is named only where the DNA matches it firmly. The listing skips clone size in some rows; elsewhere it reads once, few, many or a size class.

J,length,V,size,D,DNA,CDR3
TRBJ2-2,17,TRBV20-1,-,TRBD2,TGCAGTGCTAGACCACTAGCGGGGGCCTCGAACACCGGGGAGCTGTTTTTT,CSARPLAGASNTGELFF
TRBJ2-7,14,TRBV11-3,-,-,TGTGCCAGCAGCTTAGATCAGTTCTCCTACGAGCAGTACTTC,CASSLDQFSYEQYF
TRBJ2-5,14,TRBV7-2,once,TRBD1,TGTGGCAGCAGTCCTACAGGGGTTCGAGAGACCCAGTACTTC,CGSSPTGVRETQYF
TRBJ2-5,14,TRBV6-5,few,-,TGTGCCAGCAGTTACGGTCAGGGTGTCGAGACCCAGTACTTC,CASSYGQGVETQYF
TRBJ1-4,13,TRBV12-3/TRBV12-4,-,-,TGTGCCAGCAGTCACAGGGAGGGTTGGAAACTGTTTTTT,CASSHREGWKLFF
TRBJ1-5,15,TRBV2,-,-,TGTGCCAGCAGTGAGGAGGGTAGGTGGGATCAGCCCCAGCATTTT,CASSEEGRWDQPQHF
TRBJ2-7,16,TRBV4-1,few,TRBD2,TGCGCCAGCAGCCAAGACTGGACTAGCGGGTTGGGCGAGCAGTACTTC,CASSQDWTSGLGEQYF
TRBJ2-7,14,TRBV3-1,few,TRBD1,TGTGCCAGCAGCCCAAAGGGACAGTCCTACGAGCAGTACTTC,CASSPKGQSYEQYF
TRBJ1-1,20,TRBV7-9,few,TRBD1,TGTGCCAGCAGCTTTTATTGGACAGGGGGCAAATGGGCGGCAAACACTGAAGCTTTCTTT,CASSFYWTGGKWAANTEAFF
TRBJ2-7,16,TRBV7-9,few,TRBD1,TGTGCCAGCAGCTTGGCAGGGGGCGCCTTGGACTACGAGCAGTACTTC,CASSLAGGALDYEQYF
TRBJ2-7,13,TRBV29-1,many,-,TGCAGCGTAAAACTCAGGGACACCTACGAGCAGTACTTC,CSVKLRDTYEQYF
TRBJ2-7,12,TRBV29-1,-,TRBD1,TGCAGCGCTATGGGACAGGTCTACGAGCAGTACTTC,CSAMGQVYEQYF
TRBJ1-6,13,TRBV20-1,few,-,TGCAGTGCTACGAAGGGGATACAAGCACCCCTCCACTTT,CSATKGIQAPLHF
TRBJ2-2,14,TRBV7-9,-,-,TGTGCCAGCAGAGATACAGGTCGGGCCGGGGAGCTGTTTTTT,CASRDTGRAGELFF
TRBJ2-5,14,TRBV10-3,many,TRBD2,TGTGCCACCGGGGGGCGGGGGGGCCAAGAGACCCAGTACTTC,CATGGRGGQETQYF
TRBJ1-1,15,TRBV7-2,many,TRBD1,TGTGCCAGCAGCTCCCTCCGGGACAGGGGTACTGAAGCTTTCTTT,CASSSLRDRGTEAFF
TRBJ1-4,15,TRBV7-9,-,TRBD1,TGTGCCAGCAGGGGGACAGGGACAGCAGTCGTAAAACTGTTTTTT,CASRGTGTAVVKLFF
TRBJ1-3,14,TRBV9,many,TRBD1,TGTGCCAGCAGCGGACAGGGGGCTGGAAACACCATATATTTT,CASSGQGAGNTIYF
TRBJ2-2,16,TRBV7-2,few,-,TGTGCCAGCAGCTACCCGGGACTCCCAAGCACCGGGGAGCTGTTTTTT,CASSYPGLPSTGELFF
TRBJ2-2,16,TRBV10-3,many,-,TGTGCCATCAGTGAGCCCGGACAGGGAGGGACCGGGGAGCTGTTTTTT,CAISEPGQGGTGELFF
TRBJ1-1,17,TRBV29-1,-,TRBD1,TGCAGCGTTATAGTCCCGGGACAGGGAGGCGGTGTCACTGAAGCTTTCTTT,CSVIVPGQGGGVTEAFF
TRBJ2-7,9,TRBV29-1,-,-,-,CSVGGGADF
TRBJ1-1,13,TRBV2,many,-,TGTGCCAGCAGTGAAACTAGGAACACTGAAGCTTTCTTT,CASSETRNTEAFF
TRBJ1-6,16,TRBV19,many,TRBD1,TGTGCCAGTACTCCTACGGCGACAGGGGGAAATTCACCCCTCCACTTT,CASTPTATGGNSPLHF
TRBJ2-5,13,TRBV10-3,few,-,TGTGCCAGCAGCCAAGGGGGTCAAGAGACCCAGTACTTC,CASSQGGQETQYF
TRBJ1-1,15,TRBV5-8,few,-,TGTGCCAGCAGCTTGGAAGGAAACCCGAACACTGAAGCTTTCTTT,CASSLEGNPNTEAFF
TRBJ2-2,14,TRBV9,-,-,TGTGCCAGCAGCGTCCCTCAGGGTACCGGGGAGCTGTTTTTT,CASSVPQGTGELFF
TRBJ1-4,12,TRBV9,-,-,TGTGCCAGCAGCCAAGATGGGAGAAAACTGTTTTTT,CASSQDGRKLFF
TRBJ1-6,13,TRBV2,many,-,TGTGCGTCGATAGTATATGAGAATTCACCCCTCCACTTT,CASIVYENSPLHF
TRBJ1-6,14,TRBV2,-,-,TGTGCCAGCAGTGACCGGGGAAAGGGTTCACCCCTCCACTTT,CASSDRGKGSPLHF
TRBJ2-5,14,TRBV12-3/TRBV12-4,many,TRBD1,TGCGCCAGCAGCCCGGGACAGGGTGAAGAGACCCAGTACTTC,CASSPGQGEETQYF
TRBJ1-5,13,TRBV14,many,-,TGTGCCAGCAGCCAAATGATGGGGCAGCCCCAGCATTTT,CASSQMMGQPQHF
TRBJ1-5,15,TRBV19,few,TRBD1,TGTGCCAGTAGTCTGGAGACAGGGGTAAATCAGCCCCAGCATTTT,CASSLETGVNQPQHF
TRBJ1-5,13,TRBV6-5,many,-,TGTGCCAGCAGTTACTCGATTAGTCAGCCCCAGCATTTT,CASSYSISQPQHF
TRBJ2-5,17,TRBV7-2,-,TRBD1,TGTGCCAGCAGCCCCCTGACGGGACAGGGGGCAGAAGAGACCCAGTACTTC,CASSPLTGQGAEETQYF
TRBJ2-7,12,TRBV10-3,-,TRBD1,TGTGCCAGCAGGGACAGGGGAAACGAGCAGTACTTC,CASRDRGNEQYF
TRBJ1-5,15,TRBV11-2,-,-,TGTGCCAGCAGCCTTAGAGGGGCAGGGAATCAGCCCCAGCATTTT,CASSLRGAGNQPQHF
TRBJ1-4,14,TRBV10-3,few,-,TGTGCCAGCAGTTACATGGGCGTCGGTGAAAAACTGTTTTTT,CASSYMGVGEKLFF
TRBJ2-7,13,TRBV12-3/TRBV12-4,few,-,TGTGCCAGCAGTTTAGCACAGGCCTACGAGCAGTACTTC,CASSLAQAYEQYF
TRBJ2-5,15,TRBV14,few,TRBD2,TGTGCCAGCAGCCAAGGTCTCCTAGCGGGTGAGACCCAGTACTTC,CASSQGLLAGETQYF
TRBJ2-2,13,TRBV29-1,few,-,TGCAGCGTTGCCCAGGGTGGTCCCGGGGAGCTGTTTTTT,CSVAQGGPGELFF
TRBJ1-3,15,TRBV7-9,few,-,TGTGCCAGCAGCGCTGACAGGCTAGATGGAAACACCATATATTTT,CASSADRLDGNTIYF
TRBJ2-2,15,TRBV20-1,-,-,TGCAGTGCTAGAGAGGCAGGGGCAGACACCGGGGAGCTGTTTTTT,CSAREAGADTGELFF
TRBJ2-5,13,TRBV6-2/TRBV6-3,few,-,TGTGCCAGCAGTTACTCCGGAGTAGAGACCCAGTACTTC,CASSYSGVETQYF
TRBJ2-5,14,TRBV11-1,few,-,TGTGCCAGCAGCTTGCTGGGGAAAATGGGGACCCAGTACTTC,CASSLLGKMGTQYF
TRBJ1-5,19,TRBV12-3/TRBV12-4,-,TRBD1,TGTGCCAGCAGTTTACCTCTAACAGGGGGGAGAATAAGCAATCAGCCCCAGCATTTT,CASSLPLTGGRISNQPQHF
TRBJ1-5,13,TRBV29-1,-,TRBD1,TGCAGCGTCGCCGGGACAGGGGATCAGCCCCAGCATTTT,CSVAGTGDQPQHF
TRBJ1-1,14,TRBV7-9,-,-,TGTGCCAGCAGCTTAGTCTCGGAGGGACGTGAAGCTTTCTTT,CASSLVSEGREAFF
TRBJ1-5,15,TRBV20-1,few,-,TGCAGTGCTAACGGTCAGCAAGGGAGCAATCAGCCCCAGCATTTT,CSANGQQGSNQPQHF
TRBJ2-7,16,TRBV7-9,-,-,TGTGCCAGCAGCCCCAAGGTCAGCCGGAGCTCCTACGAGCAGTACTTC,CASSPKVSRSSYEQYF
TRBJ2-7,16,TRBV5-5,-,TRBD1,TGTGCCAGCAGCTCGCAGCCAGGGGGCGTCATGTACGAGCAGTACTTC,CASSSQPGGVMYEQYF
TRBJ2-3,10,TRBV25-1,few,-,TGTGCCAGCGGGGAGCCTACGCAGTATTTT,CASGEPTQYF
TRBJ2-6,16,TRBV29-1,many,-,TGCAGCGTTGAAATCGTCCAAAGCTCTGGGGCCAACGTCCTGACTTTC,CSVEIVQSSGANVLTF
TRBJ2-7,16,TRBV4-1,-,-,TGCGCCAGCAGCCAAGATTTGGGGACTGTTCCCTACGAGCAGTACTTC,CASSQDLGTVPYEQYF